The present T cell receptor beta chain was sequenced within a study of cytomegalovirus exposure and HLA in healthy donors. Study details: Counted in an early data release were tens of millions of unique TCRs from HLA-typed donors. Regarding the study as a whole: Clonal expansion, a later analysis showed, was greater in HLA-associated TCR beta chains than in equally common others. What was likely a sequencing artifact was a cluster of highly shared sequence variants.

Regarding this clone: The antigen is undetermined.

The PCR made use of 60 Vbeta and 13 Jbeta primers. Per the study methods: Tens of millions of unique TCR beta chains, around 11 million of them shared, were counted by a later analysis. Only in-frame clones appear in the TCRdb table, and some are missing; sequencing was by immunoSEQ multiplex PCR. V and J calls and clone size are as listed in that table; D and trimming were resolved from the DNA. The sample yields roughly 150,000 clones, 55% to 85% seen once. J lost 0 bases, V lost 0 bases, and 10 bases had no gene match. CDR3 size: 19 residues. Germline values: CDR1 SGHNT, CDR2 YYREEE (reference sequence).

Material for sequencing was PBMCs. This sequence was found in a man aged 35-49 years in good health and CMV-seronegative. The chain is built from TRBV5-4 and TRBJ1-3, with 9 bases fitting TRBD1. CDR3 nucleotides: TGTGCCAGCAGCTTGGGCCGGGGACAGGGCATGGGCTCTGGAAACACCATATATTTT. Translated, it gives CASSLGRGQGMGSGNTIYF.